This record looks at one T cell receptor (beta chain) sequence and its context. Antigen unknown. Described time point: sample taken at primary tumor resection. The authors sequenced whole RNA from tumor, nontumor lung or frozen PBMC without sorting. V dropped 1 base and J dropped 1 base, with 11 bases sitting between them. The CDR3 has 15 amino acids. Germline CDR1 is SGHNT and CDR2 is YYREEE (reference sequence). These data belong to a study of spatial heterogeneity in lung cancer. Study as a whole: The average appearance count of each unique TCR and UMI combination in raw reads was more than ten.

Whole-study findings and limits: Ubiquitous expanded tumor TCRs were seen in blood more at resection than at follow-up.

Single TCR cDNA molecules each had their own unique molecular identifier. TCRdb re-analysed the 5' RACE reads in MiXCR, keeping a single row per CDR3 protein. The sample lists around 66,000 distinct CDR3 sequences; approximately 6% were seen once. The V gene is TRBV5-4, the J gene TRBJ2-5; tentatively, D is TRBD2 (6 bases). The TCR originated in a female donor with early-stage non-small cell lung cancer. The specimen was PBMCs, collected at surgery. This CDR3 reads CASSLWRGLQETQYF. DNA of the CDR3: TGTGCCAGCAGCTTGTGGCGGGGCCTCCAAGAGACCCAGTACTTC.